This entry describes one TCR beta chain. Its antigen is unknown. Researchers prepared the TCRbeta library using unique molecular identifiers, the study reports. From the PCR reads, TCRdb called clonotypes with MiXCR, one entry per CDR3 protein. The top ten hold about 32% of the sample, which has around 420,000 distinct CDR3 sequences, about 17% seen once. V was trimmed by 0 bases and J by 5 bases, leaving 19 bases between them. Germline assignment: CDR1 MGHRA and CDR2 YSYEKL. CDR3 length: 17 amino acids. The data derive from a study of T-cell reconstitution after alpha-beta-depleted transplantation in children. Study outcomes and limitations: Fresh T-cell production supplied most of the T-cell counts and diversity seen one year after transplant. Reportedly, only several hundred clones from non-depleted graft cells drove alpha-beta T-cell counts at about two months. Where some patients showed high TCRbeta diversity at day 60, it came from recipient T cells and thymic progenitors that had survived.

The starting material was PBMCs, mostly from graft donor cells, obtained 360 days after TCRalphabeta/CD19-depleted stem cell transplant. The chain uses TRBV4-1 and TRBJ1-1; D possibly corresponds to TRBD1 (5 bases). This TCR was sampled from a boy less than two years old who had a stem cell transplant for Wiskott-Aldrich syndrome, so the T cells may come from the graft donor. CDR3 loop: CASSQDIERAGRTEAFF. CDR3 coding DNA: TGCGCCAGCAGCCAAGATATAGAAAGAGCAGGGAGAACTGAAGCTTTCTTT.